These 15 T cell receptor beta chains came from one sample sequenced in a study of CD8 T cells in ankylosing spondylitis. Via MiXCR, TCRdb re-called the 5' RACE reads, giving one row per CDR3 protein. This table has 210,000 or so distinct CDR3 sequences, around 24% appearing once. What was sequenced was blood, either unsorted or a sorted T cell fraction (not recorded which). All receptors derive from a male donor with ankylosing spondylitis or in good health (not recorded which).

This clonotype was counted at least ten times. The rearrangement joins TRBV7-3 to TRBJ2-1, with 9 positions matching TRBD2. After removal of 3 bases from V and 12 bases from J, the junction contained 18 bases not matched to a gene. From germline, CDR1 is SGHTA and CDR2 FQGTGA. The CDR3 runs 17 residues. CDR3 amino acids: CASSLSSGNARSGGQFF. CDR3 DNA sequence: TGTGCCAGCAGCTTGTCTAGCGGGAACGCCCGGTCGGGCGGGCAGTTCTTC.

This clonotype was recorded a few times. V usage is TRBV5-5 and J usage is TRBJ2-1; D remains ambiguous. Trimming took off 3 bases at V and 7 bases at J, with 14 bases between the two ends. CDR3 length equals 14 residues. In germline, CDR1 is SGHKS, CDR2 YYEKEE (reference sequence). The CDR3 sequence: CASSSNARANEQFF. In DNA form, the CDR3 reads TGTGCCAGCAGCTCAAATGCCCGGGCGAATGAGCAGTTCTTC. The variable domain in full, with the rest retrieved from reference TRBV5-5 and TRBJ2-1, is DAGVTQSPTHLIKTRGQQVTLRCSPISGHKSVSWYQQVLGQGPQFIFQYYEKEERGRGNFPDRFSARQFPNYSSELNVNALLLGDSALYLCASSSNARANEQFFGPGTRLTVL.

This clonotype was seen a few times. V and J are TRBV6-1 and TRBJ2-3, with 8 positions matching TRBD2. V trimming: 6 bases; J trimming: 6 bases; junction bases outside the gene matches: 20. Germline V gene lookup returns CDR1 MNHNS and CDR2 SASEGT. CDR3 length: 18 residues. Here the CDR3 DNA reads TGTGCCAGCAGCCGAACCTCAGGGCGGGAGGTGTCTTCGGATACGCAGTATTTT. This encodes CASSRTSGREVSSDTQYF.

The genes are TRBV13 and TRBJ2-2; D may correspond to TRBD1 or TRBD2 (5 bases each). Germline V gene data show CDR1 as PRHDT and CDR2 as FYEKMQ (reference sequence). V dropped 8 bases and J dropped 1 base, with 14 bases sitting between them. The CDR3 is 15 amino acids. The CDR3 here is CASRTGAGNTGELFF. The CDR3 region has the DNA TGTGCCAGCCGAACCGGGGCAGGGAACACCGGGGAGCTGTTTTTT.

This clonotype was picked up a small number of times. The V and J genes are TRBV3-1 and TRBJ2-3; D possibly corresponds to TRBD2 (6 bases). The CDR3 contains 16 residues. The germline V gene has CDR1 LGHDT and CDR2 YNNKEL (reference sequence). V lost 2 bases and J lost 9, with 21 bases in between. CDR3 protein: CASSQNAGRSWSTQYF. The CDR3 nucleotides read TGTGCCAGCAGCCAAAACGCCGGGAGATCTTGGAGCACGCAGTATTTT.

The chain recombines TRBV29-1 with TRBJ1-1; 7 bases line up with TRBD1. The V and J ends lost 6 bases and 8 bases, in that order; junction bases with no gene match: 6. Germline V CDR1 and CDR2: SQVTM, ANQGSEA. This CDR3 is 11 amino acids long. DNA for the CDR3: TGCAGCGTCGAGGACAGGAGAGAAGCTTTCTTT. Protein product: CSVEDRREAFF.

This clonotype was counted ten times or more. The DNA for the CDR3 is TGTGCCAGCAGCTTAGAAAGCGGGAGGGCCTACAATGAGCAGTTCTTC. Its protein product is CASSLESGRAYNEQFF. The genes are TRBV7-2 and TRBJ2-1; 10 nucleotides agree with TRBD2. CDR1 is SGHTA and CDR2 is FQGNSA in the germline V gene. V shed 1 base and J 2 bases; nucleotides not matched to a gene: 2. The CDR3 is 16 amino acids.

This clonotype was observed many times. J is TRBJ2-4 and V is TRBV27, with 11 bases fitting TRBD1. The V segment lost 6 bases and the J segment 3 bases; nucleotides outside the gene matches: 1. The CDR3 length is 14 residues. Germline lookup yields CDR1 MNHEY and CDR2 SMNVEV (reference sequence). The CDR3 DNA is TGTGCCAGCAGGGGGACAGGGGGCAAAAACATTCAGTACTTC. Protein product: CASRGTGGKNIQYF.

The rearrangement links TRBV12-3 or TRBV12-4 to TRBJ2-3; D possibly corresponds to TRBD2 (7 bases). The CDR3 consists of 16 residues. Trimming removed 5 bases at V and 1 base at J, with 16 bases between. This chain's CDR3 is CASSRPSGGRTDTQYF. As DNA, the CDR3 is TGTGCCAGCAGTCGACCGTCGGGGGGCCGCACAGATACGCAGTATTTT.

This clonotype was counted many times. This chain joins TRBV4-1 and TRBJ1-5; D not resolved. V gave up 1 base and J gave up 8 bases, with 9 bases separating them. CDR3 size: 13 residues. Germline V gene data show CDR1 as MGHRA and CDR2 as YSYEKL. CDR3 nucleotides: TGCGCCAGCAGCCAAGTCGACGGGGAGCCCCAGCATTTT. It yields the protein CASSQVDGEPQHF.

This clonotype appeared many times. The CDR3 is CASRTPGPGAGELFF. CDR3 coding DNA: TGTGCCAGCAGGACCCCGGGCCCGGGGGCCGGGGAGCTGTTTTTT. The chain uses TRBV25-1 and TRBJ2-2, with a tentative D call TRBD2 (6 bases). V dropped 6 bases and J dropped 6 bases, with 17 bases sitting between them. The CDR3 extends over 15 amino acids. CDR1 is MGHDK, CDR2 SYGVNS, per germline.

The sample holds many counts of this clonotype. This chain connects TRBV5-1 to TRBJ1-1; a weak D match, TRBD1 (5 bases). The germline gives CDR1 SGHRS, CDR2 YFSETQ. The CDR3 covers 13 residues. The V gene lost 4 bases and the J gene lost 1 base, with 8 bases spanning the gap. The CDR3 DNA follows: TGCGCCAGCAGCCGAGACAGGAACACTGAAGCTTTCTTT. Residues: CASSRDRNTEAFF.

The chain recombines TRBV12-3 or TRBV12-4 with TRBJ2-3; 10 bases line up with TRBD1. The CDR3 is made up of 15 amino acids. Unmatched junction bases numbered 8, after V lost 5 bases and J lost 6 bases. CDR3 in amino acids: CASSTLTGGGDTQYF. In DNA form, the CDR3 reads TGTGCCAGCAGTACCTTGACAGGGGGCGGTGATACGCAGTATTTT.

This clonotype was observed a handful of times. This CDR3 is CASGSSPASGETQYF. In DNA, the CDR3 is TGCGCCAGCGGGTCCAGCCCCGCTAGCGGGGAGACCCAGTACTTC. The rearrangement joins TRBV5-1 to TRBJ2-5, with 8 bases matching TRBD2. V lost 7 bases and J lost 5; bases outside the gene matches: 13. This CDR3 is 15 amino acids long. Germline-derived CDR1 and CDR2 are SGHRS and YFSETQ.

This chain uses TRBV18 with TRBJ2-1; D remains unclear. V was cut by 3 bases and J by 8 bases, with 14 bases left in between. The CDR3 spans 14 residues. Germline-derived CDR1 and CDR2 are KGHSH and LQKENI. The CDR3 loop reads CASSPGPQPYEQFF. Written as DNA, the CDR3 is TGTGCCAGCTCACCGGGTCCTCAGCCATATGAGCAGTTCTTC.